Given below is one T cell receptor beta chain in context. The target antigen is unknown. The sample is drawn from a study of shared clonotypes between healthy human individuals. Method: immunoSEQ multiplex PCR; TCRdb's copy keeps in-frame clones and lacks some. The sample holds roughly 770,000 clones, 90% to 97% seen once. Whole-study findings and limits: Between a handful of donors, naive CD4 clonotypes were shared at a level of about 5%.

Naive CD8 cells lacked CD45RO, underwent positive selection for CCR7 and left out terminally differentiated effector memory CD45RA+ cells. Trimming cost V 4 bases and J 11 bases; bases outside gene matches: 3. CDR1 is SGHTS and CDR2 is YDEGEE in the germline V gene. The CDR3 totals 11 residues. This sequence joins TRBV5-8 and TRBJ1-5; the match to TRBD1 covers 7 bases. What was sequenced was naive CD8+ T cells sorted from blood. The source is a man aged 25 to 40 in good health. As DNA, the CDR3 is TGTGCCAGCAGCCCAGGGGGGGCCCAGCATTTT. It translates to CASSPGGAQHF.